One T cell receptor (beta chain) is described in this entry. Its antigen is unknown. Data came from immunoSEQ multiplex PCR; TCRdb stores just in-frame clones and leaves some out. In the table there are fewer than 110,000 clones, more than 75% of which are singletons. The length of the CDR3 is 15 residues. Germline V gene sequence: CDR1 SGDLS, CDR2 YYNGEE. The germline V and J ends were trimmed by 0 bases and 1 base, with 7 bases remaining between them. The data belong to a study of T cell responses to AZD1222 COVID-19 vaccine. Study findings and constraints: Unmutated variant regions are reportedly targeted by nearly half of spike-specific TCRs.

The rearrangement links TRBV9 to TRBJ2-2; D is uncertain. The TCR sequence derives from an adult in good health. Material: peripheral blood, obtained on day 0 of AZD1222 vaccination. CDR3: CASSVGAKNTGELFF. CDR3 DNA sequence: TGTGCCAGCAGCGTAGGGGCAAAGAACACCGGGGAGCTGTTTTTT.